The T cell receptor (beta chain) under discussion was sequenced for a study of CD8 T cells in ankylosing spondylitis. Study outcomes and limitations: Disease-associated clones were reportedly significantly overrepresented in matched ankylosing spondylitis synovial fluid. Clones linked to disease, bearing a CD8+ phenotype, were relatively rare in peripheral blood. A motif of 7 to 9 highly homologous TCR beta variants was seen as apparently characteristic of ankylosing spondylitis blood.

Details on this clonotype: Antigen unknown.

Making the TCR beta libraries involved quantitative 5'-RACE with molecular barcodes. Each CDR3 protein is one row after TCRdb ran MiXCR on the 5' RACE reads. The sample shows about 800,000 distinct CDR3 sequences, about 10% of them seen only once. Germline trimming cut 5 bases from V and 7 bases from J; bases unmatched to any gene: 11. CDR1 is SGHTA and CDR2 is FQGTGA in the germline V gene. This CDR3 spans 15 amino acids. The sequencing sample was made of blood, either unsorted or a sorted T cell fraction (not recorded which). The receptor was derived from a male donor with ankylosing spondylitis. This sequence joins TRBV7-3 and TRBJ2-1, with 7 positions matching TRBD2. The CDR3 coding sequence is TGTGCCAGCAGCCCAATGGGGCTAGCGGCTAATGAGCAGTTCTTC. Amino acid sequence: CASSPMGLAANEQFF.